Presented here are 27 T cell receptor beta chains from one specimen sequenced in a study of blood T cell repertoires in COVID-19. Clones were read by immunoSEQ multiplex PCR, and TCRdb kept only the in-frame ones, dropping some. Of 140,000 or so clones in the sample, roughly 84% were seen once. Sequenced sample: peripheral blood. These receptor sequences come from a man aged 55-75 years with active or convalescent COVID-19.

The chain combines TRBV11-2 with TRBJ1-6, with a tentative D call TRBD1 (5 bases). The CDR3 consists of 15 residues. Germline V lookup: CDR1 SGHAT, CDR2 FQNNGV. Trimming left V 4 bases short and J 9 bases short, with 16 bases between. The CDR3 coding sequence is TGTGCCAGCAGCTCGGGACTTTTTGAGGGTTCACCCCTCCACTTT. Its translation is CASSSGLFEGSPLHF.

The chain has TRBV6-5 and TRBJ1-2, with D possibly TRBD1 on 6 matching bases. The CDR3 runs 14 residues. The germline V gene has CDR1 MNHEY and CDR2 SVGAGI. Trimming took off 5 bases at V and 4 bases at J, with 14 bases between the two ends. This CDR3 is CASSNGQSPYGYTF. The CDR3 coding sequence is TGTGCCAGCAGTAACGGACAGAGCCCCTATGGCTACACCTTC.

This clone was recorded once. V and J are TRBV19 and TRBJ1-1; 8 nucleotides match TRBD1. Germline CDR1 LNHDA, CDR2 SQIVND (reference sequence). Trimming took 3 bases from V and 5 from J; bases not matched to a gene: 8. CDR3 size: 15 residues. The CDR3 region is CASSIAGGQGTEAFF. Written as DNA, the CDR3 is TGTGCCAGTAGTATTGCAGGGGGCCAGGGTACTGAAGCTTTCTTT.

This sequence joins TRBV5-6 and TRBJ1-2, with TRBD1 matching over 10 bases. Germline trimming cut 4 bases from V and 4 bases from J; bases unmatched to any gene: 7. Looked up from germline, CDR1 is SGHDT and CDR2 is YYEEEE. The CDR3 spans 15 residues. The CDR3 is CASSRQGTGAYGYTF. The CDR3 nucleotides are TGTGCCAGCAGCCGACAGGGGACAGGGGCCTATGGCTACACCTTC.

The chain combines TRBV27 with TRBJ2-7, with D tentatively TRBD2 (5 bases). Germline CDR1 is MNHEY and CDR2 is SMNVEV (reference sequence). V dropped 6 bases and J dropped 2 bases, with 14 bases sitting between them. The CDR3 totals 14 residues. The CDR3 spells CASSSSGVPYEQYF. CDR3 sequence (DNA): TGTGCCAGCAGCTCATCCGGGGTCCCCTACGAGCAGTACTTC.

The CDR3 loop is CASSYGGGGNYEQYF. The CDR3 DNA follows: TGTGCCAGCAGTTACGGCGGGGGGGGAAACTACGAGCAGTACTTC. The chain is built from TRBV6-5 and TRBJ2-7, with TRBD2 matching 9 bases. Germline trimming cut 2 bases from V and 3 bases from J; bases unmatched to any gene: 5. In germline, CDR1 is MNHEY, CDR2 SVGAGI. This CDR3 is built from 15 residues.

This rearrangement joins TRBV6-6 to TRBJ1-3, with D perhaps matching TRBD1 (5 bases). Germline V CDR1 and CDR2: MNHNY, SVGAGI (reference sequence). Deletions cut 5 bases from V and 4 bases from J, with 18 bases between. This CDR3 has 16 residues. CDR3 sequence: CASSPLVAPGGNTIYF. CDR3 DNA sequence: TGTGCCAGCAGTCCCTTGGTGGCACCAGGGGGAAACACCATATATTTT.

The V and J genes are TRBV18 and TRBJ2-2, with 9 nucleotides matching TRBD1. Germline V gene data show CDR1 as KGHSH and CDR2 as LQKENI. This CDR3 region has 15 residues. J lost 5 bases, V lost 5 bases, and 6 bases had no gene match. CDR3 amino acids: CASSSDRGVTGELFF. In DNA form, the CDR3 reads TGTGCCAGCTCATCCGACAGGGGGGTAACCGGGGAGCTGTTTTTT.

The chain recombines TRBV9 with TRBJ1-1, with 7 bases identical to TRBD1. CDR1 is SGDLS and CDR2 is YYNGEE in the germline V gene. Trimming took 3 bases from V and 4 from J; bases not matched to a gene: 9. This CDR3 is 15 amino acids long. The CDR3 bases are TGTGCCAGCAGCGGGGGGGACAGCACAGCCACTGAAGCTTTCTTT. This sequence encodes CASSGGDSTATEAFF.

This chain joins TRBV14 and TRBJ2-2; D is possibly TRBD1 (6 bases). V lost 4 bases, J lost 6 bases, and 9 bases lay in between. CDR1 is SGHDN and CDR2 is FVKESK in the germline V gene. The CDR3 covers 13 residues. The CDR3 loop reads CASSPQGSGELFF. The CDR3, as DNA: TGTGCCAGCAGCCCCCAGGGGTCCGGGGAGCTGTTTTTT. Together with reference TRBV14 and TRBJ2-2, the CDR3 gives the full variable domain: EAGVTQFPSHSVIEKGQTVTLRCDPISGHDNLYWYRRVMGKEIKFLLHFVKESKQDESGMPNNRFLAERTGGTYSTLKVQPAELEDSGVYFCASSPQGSGELFFGEGSRLTVL.

The genes are TRBV5-4 and TRBJ2-7; the D gene is possibly TRBD2 (7 bases). CDR1 is SGHNT, CDR2 YYREEE, per germline (reference sequence). The V end was cut by 3 bases, the J end by 6 bases, with 13 bases between. This CDR3 comprises 13 residues. DNA for the CDR3: TGTGCCAGCAGCTGGAGGGGGGGCTCCGAGCAGTACTTC. Residues: CASSWRGGSEQYF. The whole variable domain, remainder taken from reference TRBV5-4 and TRBJ2-7, is ETGVTQSPTHLIKTRGQQVTLRCSSQSGHNTVSWYQQALGQGPQFIFQYYREEENGRGNFPPRFSGLQFPNYSSELNVNALELDDSALYLCASSWRGGSEQYFGPGTRLTVT.

V is TRBV6-5 and J is TRBJ1-3, with 9 bases identical to TRBD1. With 7 bases clipped from V and 2 bases from J, the junction kept 6 bases outside the gene matches. CDR1 and CDR2 from the germline V gene are MNHEY and SVGAGI. The CDR3 is 15 amino acids. The CDR3 spells CASKTGTGPGNTIYF. In DNA form, the CDR3 reads TGTGCCAGCAAAACCGGGACAGGGCCTGGAAACACCATATATTTT.

The rearrangement uses TRBV3-1 (or the pseudogene TRBV3-2) and TRBJ2-3; TRBD2 matches 9 bases. This CDR3 comprises 16 residues. V dropped 4 bases and J dropped 5; count of bases not matched to a gene: 10. Per the germline V gene, CDR1 is LGHDT and CDR2 is YNNKEL (reference sequence). Here the CDR3 DNA reads TGTGCCAGCAGCCGGCTCTTTGGCGGGGGGGGAGATACGCAGTATTTT. Its protein product is CASSRLFGGGGDTQYF.

V usage is TRBV19 and J usage is TRBJ1-6; TRBD1 is a possible D gene (6 bases). Trimming took 3 bases from V and 10 from J, leaving 13 bases between them. Germline V lookup: CDR1 LNHDA, CDR2 SQIVND (reference sequence). The CDR3 is 14 amino acids. CDR3 sequence reads: CASSIAQGESPLHF. CDR3 bases: TGTGCCAGTAGTATTGCACAGGGCGAATCACCCCTCCACTTT.

The chain combines TRBV27 with TRBJ2-7; tentatively, D is TRBD2 (5 bases). Per the germline V gene, CDR1 is MNHEY and CDR2 is SMNVEV (reference sequence). There are 13 residues in the CDR3. V lost 5 bases and J lost 2, with 10 bases in between. The CDR3 nucleotides read TGTGCCAGCAGTCCACTAGGGCCCTACGAGCAGTACTTC. This translates into CASSPLGPYEQYF.

The chain uses TRBV5-1 and TRBJ2-3, with 7 positions matching TRBD2. Germline V lookup: CDR1 SGHRS, CDR2 YFSETQ. J was trimmed by 6 bases and V by 4 bases; bases with no gene match: 2. CDR3 length: 12 amino acids. CDR3 region: CASSDGRDTQYF. DNA for the CDR3: TGCGCCAGCAGCGACGGGAGGGATACGCAGTATTTT.

The chain links TRBV20-1 to TRBJ2-1; 10 positions agree with TRBD2. This CDR3 is built from 17 residues. Germline V gene data show CDR1 as DFQATT and CDR2 as SNEGSKA (reference sequence). The V segment lost 3 bases and the J segment 3 bases; nucleotides outside the gene matches: 11. DNA for the CDR3: TGCAGTGCTAGTGGGCTAGCGGGAGTCGGGGGCTACAATGAGCAGTTCTTC. Its protein is CSASGLAGVGGYNEQFF.

The chain couples TRBV6-5 to TRBJ2-5; TRBD2 agrees at 7 bases. The germline gives CDR1 MNHEY, CDR2 SVGAGI. The trim removed 8 bases at V and 4 bases at J, leaving 10 bases unmatched. The CDR3 spans 14 residues. DNA of the CDR3: TGTGCCAGCGTATCGGCGGGGGTGGTAGAGACCCAGTACTTC. It is translated as CASVSAGVVETQYF.

The rearrangement links TRBV19 to TRBJ2-2; D gene unclear. There are 16 residues in the CDR3. V lost 3 bases and J lost 8, with 19 bases in between. CDR1 and CDR2 (germline): LNHDA, SQIVND (reference sequence). CDR3 sequence: CASSIFKIDFGGELFF. The CDR3 DNA is TGTGCCAGTAGTATTTTTAAAATTGACTTTGGGGGGGAGCTGTTTTTT.

This chain links TRBV28 with TRBJ2-1; 7 bases are shared with TRBD1. Germline CDR1 is MDHEN and CDR2 is SYDVKM. Trimming cost V 3 bases and J 9 bases; bases outside gene matches: 14. The CDR3 is 16 residues long. CDR3 region: CASSFLKQGPTFEQFF. CDR3 in DNA: TGTGCCAGCAGTTTCCTTAAACAGGGGCCCACGTTTGAGCAGTTCTTC.

The V gene is TRBV5-1, the J gene TRBJ2-5; 8 bases are shared with TRBD1. The CDR3 is made up of 16 amino acids. J was trimmed by 1 base and V by 4 bases; bases with no gene match: 9. Germline V gene lookup returns CDR1 SGHRS and CDR2 YFSETQ. This CDR3 reads CASSTQGAMLQETQYF. The CDR3 DNA reads as TGCGCCAGCAGCACCCAGGGGGCGATGCTCCAAGAGACCCAGTACTTC. The variable domain in full, with the rest retrieved from reference TRBV5-1 and TRBJ2-5, is KAGVTQTPRYLIKTRGQQVTLSCSPISGHRSVSWYQQTPGQGLQFLFEYFSETQRNKGNFPGRFSGRQFSNSRSEMNVSTLELGDSALYLCASSTQGAMLQETQYFGPGTRLLVL.

The chain carries TRBV7-2 and TRBJ2-2; D may be TRBD2 (5 bases). Germline CDR1 reads SGHTA; CDR2 reads FQGNSA. The CDR3 totals 13 residues. V was trimmed by 4 bases and J by 4 bases, leaving 7 bases between them. CDR3 loop: CASSSGVTGELFF. The CDR3 DNA is TGTGCCAGCAGCTCCGGGGTCACCGGGGAGCTGTTTTTT. Based on the CDR3 plus reference TRBV7-2 and TRBJ2-2, the full variable domain is GAGVSQSPSNKVTEKGKDVELRCDPISGHTALYWYRQSLGQGLEFLIYFQGNSAPDKSGLPSDRFSAERTGGSVSTLTIQRTQQEDSAVYLCASSSGVTGELFFGEGSRLTVL.

The chain couples TRBV11-2 to TRBJ1-2; D is uncertain. The CDR3 has 15 residues. The ends were cut back, 0 bases at V and 1 base at J, with 9 bases in the middle. Germline loops: CDR1 SGHAT, CDR2 FQNNGV. The CDR3 DNA reads as TGTGCCAGCAGCTTAGATCTAAACAGTAACTATGGCTACACCTTC. Its protein is CASSLDLNSNYGYTF.

In this sample, this clone turned up a few times. This chain uses TRBV2 with TRBJ1-5, with TRBD1 as a possible D gene (6 bases). The CDR3 is 14 residues long. Germline V gene sequence: CDR1 SNHLY, CDR2 FYNNEI. V was shortened by 6 bases and J by 4 bases, with 13 bases between the two germline ends. The CDR3 sequence is CASSADSLNQPQHF. CDR3 sequence (DNA): TGTGCCAGCAGCGCGGACAGTCTAAATCAGCCCCAGCATTTT.

The chain is built from TRBV9 and TRBJ2-2, with 7 bases fitting TRBD2. CDR3 length: 13 amino acids. The germline V gene encodes CDR1 SGDLS and CDR2 YYNGEE. V lost 4 bases to trimming and J lost 4 bases; unmatched junction nucleotides: 1. DNA for the CDR3: TGTGCCAGCAGCAGGACTAGCACCGGGGAGCTGTTTTTT. Encoded protein: CASSRTSTGELFF. Supplemented by reference TRBV9 and TRBJ2-2, the full variable domain reads DSGVTQTPKHLITATGQRVTLRCSPRSGDLSVYWYQQSLDQGLQFLIQYYNGEERAKGNILERFSAQQFPDLHSELNLSSLELGDSALYFCASSRTSTGELFFGEGSRLTVL.

This clone occurred many times. The chain couples TRBV19 to TRBJ2-2, with D maybe TRBD1 (6 bases). Per the germline V gene, CDR1 is LNHDA and CDR2 is SQIVND (reference sequence). This CDR3 comprises 16 residues. V gave up 6 bases and J gave up 2 bases, with 16 bases separating them. The CDR3 region is CASSRQVNFNTGELFF. As DNA, the CDR3 is TGTGCCAGTAGCAGACAGGTCAATTTCAACACCGGGGAGCTGTTTTTT.

The chain carries TRBV6-2 or TRBV6-3 and TRBJ2-2; 7 bases agree with TRBD1. This CDR3 has 16 residues. Looked up from germline, CDR1 is MNHEY and CDR2 is SVGEGT. With 2 bases clipped from V and 4 bases from J, the junction kept 7 bases outside the gene matches. The CDR3 is CASSYVRGRRTGELFF. The CDR3, as DNA: TGTGCCAGCAGTTACGTGAGGGGGCGACGCACCGGGGAGCTGTTTTTT.